This paragraph covers one T cell receptor beta chain sequence. Antigen unknown. This sample is drawn from a study of cytomegalovirus exposure and HLA in healthy donors. Study-wide results and limits: Relative to equally common others, HLA-associated TCR beta chains showed greater clonal expansion in a later analysis. Most CMV-associated TCR beta chains appeared HLA-restricted in a later analysis.

PCR was performed using 60 Vbeta and 13 Jbeta primers. Assay used: immunoSEQ multiplex PCR; TCRdb lists only in-frame clones, some missing. Among some 140,000 clones listed, about three quarters were seen once. The CDR3 covers 13 residues. Trimming took off 5 bases at V and 9 bases at J, with 16 bases between the two ends. Germline V gives CDR1 SEHNR, CDR2 FQNEAQ (reference sequence). The sequenced material came from PBMCs. The chain employs TRBV7-9 and TRBJ2-5, with D maybe TRBD2 (6 bases). This sequence originates from a middle-aged woman in good health and CMV-seronegative. CDR3 amino acids: CASSPPIGGAQYF. The CDR3 DNA sequence: TGTGCCAGCAGCCCCCCCATAGGAGGGGCCCAGTACTTC. Looking up the rest from reference TRBV7-9 and TRBJ2-5 gives the full variable domain: DTGVSQNPRHKITKRGQNVTFRCDPISEHNRLYWYRQTLGQGPEFLTYFQNEAQLEKSRLLSDRFSAERPKGSFSTLEIQRTEQGDSAMYLCASSPPIGGAQYFGPGTRLLVL.